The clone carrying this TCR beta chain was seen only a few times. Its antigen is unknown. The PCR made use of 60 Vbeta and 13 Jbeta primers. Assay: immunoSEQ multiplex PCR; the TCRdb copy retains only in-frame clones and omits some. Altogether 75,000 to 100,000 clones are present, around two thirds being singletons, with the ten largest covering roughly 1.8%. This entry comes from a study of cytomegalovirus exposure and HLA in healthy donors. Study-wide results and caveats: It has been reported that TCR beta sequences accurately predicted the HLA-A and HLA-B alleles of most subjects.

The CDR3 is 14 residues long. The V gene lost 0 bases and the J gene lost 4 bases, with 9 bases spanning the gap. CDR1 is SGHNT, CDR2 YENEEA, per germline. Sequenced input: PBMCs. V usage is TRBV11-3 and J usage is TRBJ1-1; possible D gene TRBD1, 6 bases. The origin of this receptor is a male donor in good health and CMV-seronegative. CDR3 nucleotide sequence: TGTGCCAGCAGCTTAGAGGGGGCTAGCACTGAAGCTTTCTTT. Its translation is CASSLEGASTEAFF.